The sequence of this T cell receptor (beta chain) was determined in a study of breast tumors, draining lymph nodes, adjacent tissues. V was clipped by 5 bases and J by 3 bases, with 14 bases between them. Germline V gene lookup returns CDR1 MNHNS and CDR2 SASEGT. The CDR3 covers 14 residues. In TCRdb, the multiplex PCR reads were re-called with MiXCR into one record per CDR3 protein. This table holds 270,000 or so distinct CDR3 sequences, more than 30% found once. Axillary draining lymph nodes of breast cancer patients supplied the node samples. There are a few counts of this clonotype. What it binds is unknown. Study-wide results and caveats: Data only fit, rather than demonstrated, lymph node origin of most tumor T cells. Tumors had less TCR diversity than lymph nodes, more than nontumor tissue. Tumor and nontumor repertoires were significantly more similar in luminal-like than in basal-like breast cancer.

The sequencing input was axillary lymph node tissue. This receptor was identified in a female donor with breast cancer. Some clones in this sample may be carry-over from other donors' samples. The chain couples TRBV6-1 to TRBJ2-7, with D possibly matching TRBD1 (6 bases). The DNA for the CDR3 is TGTGCCAGCAGTCCCAACCGACAGGACTACGAGCAGTACTTC. The encoded protein is CASSPNRQDYEQYF.